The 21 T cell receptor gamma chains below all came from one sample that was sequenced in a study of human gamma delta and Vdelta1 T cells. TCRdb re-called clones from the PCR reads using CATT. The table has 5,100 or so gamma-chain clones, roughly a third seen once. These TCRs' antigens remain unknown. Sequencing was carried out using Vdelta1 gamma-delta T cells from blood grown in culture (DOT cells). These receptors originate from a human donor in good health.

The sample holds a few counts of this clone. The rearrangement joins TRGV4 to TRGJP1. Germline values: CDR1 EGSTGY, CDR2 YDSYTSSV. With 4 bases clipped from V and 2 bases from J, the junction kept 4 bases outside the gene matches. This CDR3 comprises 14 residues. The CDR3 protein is CATWERTTGWFKIF. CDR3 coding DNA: TGTGCCACCTGGGAGCGGACCACTGGTTGGTTCAAGATATTT.

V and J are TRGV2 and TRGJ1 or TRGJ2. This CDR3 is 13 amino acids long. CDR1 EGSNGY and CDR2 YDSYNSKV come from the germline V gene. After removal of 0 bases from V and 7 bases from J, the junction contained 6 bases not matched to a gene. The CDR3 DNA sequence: TGTGCCACCTGGGACGGGCAGGAATATAAGAAACTCTTT. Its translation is CATWDGQEYKKLF.

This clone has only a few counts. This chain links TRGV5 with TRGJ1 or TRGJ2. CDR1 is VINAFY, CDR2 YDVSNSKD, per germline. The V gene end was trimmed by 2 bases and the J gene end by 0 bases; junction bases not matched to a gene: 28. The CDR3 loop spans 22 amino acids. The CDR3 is CATWDKPKPPPRGSSNYYKKLF. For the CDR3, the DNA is TGTGCCACCTGGGACAAGCCGAAACCGCCCCCCCGTGGCTCTTCGAATTATTATAAGAAACTCTTT.

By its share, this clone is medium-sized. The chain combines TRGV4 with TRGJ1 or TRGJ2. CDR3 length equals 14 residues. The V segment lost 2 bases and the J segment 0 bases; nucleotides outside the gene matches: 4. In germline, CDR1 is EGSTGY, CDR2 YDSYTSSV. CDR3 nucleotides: TGTGCCACCTGGGATGATTCGAATTATTATAAGAAACTCTTT. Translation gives CATWDDSNYYKKLF.

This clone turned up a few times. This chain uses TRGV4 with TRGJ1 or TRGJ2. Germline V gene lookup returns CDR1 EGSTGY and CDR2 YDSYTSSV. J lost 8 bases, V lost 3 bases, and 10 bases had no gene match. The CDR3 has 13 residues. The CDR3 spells CATWDLVEDKKLF. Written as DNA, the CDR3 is TGTGCCACCTGGGATTTAGTGGAGGATAAGAAACTCTTT.

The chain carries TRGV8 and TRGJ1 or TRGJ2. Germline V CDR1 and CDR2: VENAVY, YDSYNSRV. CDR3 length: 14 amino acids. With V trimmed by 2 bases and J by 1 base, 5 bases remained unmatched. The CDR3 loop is CATWDTRNYYKKLF. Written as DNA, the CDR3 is TGTGCCACCTGGGATACCCGAAATTATTATAAGAAACTCTTT.

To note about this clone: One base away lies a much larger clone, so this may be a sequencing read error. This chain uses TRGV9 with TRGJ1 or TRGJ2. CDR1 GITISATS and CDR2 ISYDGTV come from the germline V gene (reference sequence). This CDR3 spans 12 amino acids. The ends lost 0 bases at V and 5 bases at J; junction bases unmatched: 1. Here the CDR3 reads CALWEVNYKKLF. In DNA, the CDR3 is TGTGCCTTGTGGGAGGTGAATTATAAGAAACTCTTT.

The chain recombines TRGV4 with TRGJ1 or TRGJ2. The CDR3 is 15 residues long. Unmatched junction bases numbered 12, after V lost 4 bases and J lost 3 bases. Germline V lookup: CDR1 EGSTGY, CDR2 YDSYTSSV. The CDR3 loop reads CATWDGPGFYYKKLF. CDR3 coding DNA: TGTGCCACCTGGGACGGGCCAGGGTTTTATTATAAGAAACTCTTT.

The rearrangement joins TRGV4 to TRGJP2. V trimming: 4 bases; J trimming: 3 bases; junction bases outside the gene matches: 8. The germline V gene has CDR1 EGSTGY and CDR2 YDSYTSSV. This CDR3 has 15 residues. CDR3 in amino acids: CATWDGQGSDWIKTF. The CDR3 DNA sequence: TGTGCCACCTGGGACGGGCAAGGTAGTGATTGGATCAAGACGTTT.

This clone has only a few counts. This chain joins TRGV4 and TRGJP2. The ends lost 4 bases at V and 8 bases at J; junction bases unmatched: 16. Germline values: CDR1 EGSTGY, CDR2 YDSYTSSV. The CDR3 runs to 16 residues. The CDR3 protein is CATWDGPSAQDWIKTF. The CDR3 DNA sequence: TGTGCCACCTGGGACGGGCCTTCCGCCCAGGATTGGATCAAGACGTTT.

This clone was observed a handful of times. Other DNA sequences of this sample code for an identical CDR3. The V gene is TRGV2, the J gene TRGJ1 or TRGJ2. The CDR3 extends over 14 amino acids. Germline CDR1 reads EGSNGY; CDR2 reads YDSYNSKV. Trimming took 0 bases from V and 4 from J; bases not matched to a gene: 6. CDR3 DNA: TGTGCCACCTGGGACGGGCCGTCCTATTATAAGAAACTCTTT. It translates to CATWDGPSYYKKLF.

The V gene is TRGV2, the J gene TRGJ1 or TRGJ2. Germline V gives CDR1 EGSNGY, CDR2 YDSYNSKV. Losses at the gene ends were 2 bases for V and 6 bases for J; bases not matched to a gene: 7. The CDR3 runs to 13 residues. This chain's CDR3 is CATWDARGYKKLF. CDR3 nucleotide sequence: TGTGCCACCTGGGACGCCCGGGGTTATAAGAAACTCTTT.

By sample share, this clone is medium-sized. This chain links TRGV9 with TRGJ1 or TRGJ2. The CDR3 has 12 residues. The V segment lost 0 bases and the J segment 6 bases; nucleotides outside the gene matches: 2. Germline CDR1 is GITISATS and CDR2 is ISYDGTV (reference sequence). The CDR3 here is CALWEVGYKKLF. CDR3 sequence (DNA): TGTGCCTTGTGGGAGGTGGGTTATAAGAAACTCTTT.

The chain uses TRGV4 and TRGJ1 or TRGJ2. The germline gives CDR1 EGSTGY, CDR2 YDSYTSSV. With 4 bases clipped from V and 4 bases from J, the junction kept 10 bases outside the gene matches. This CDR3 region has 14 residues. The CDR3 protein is CATWDGHRYYKKLF. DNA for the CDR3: TGTGCCACCTGGGACGGGCATCGATATTATAAGAAACTCTTT.

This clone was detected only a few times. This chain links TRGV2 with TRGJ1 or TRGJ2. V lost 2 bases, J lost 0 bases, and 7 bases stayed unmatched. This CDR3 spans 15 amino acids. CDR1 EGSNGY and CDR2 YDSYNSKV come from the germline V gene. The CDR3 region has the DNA TGTGCCACCTGGGACGTGACGAAGAATTATTATAAGAAACTCTTT. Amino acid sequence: CATWDVTKNYYKKLF.

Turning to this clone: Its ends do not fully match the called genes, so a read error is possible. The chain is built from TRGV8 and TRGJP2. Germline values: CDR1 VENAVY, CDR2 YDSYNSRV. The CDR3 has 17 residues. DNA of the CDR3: TGTGCCTCCTGGGATAGGCGGGGGGGGAGCAGTGATTGGATCAAGACGTTT. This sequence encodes CASWDRRGGSSDWIKTF.

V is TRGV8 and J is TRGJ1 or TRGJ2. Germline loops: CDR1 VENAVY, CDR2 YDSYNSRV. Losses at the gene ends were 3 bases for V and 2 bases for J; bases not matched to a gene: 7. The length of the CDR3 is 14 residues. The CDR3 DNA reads TGTGCCACCTGGGATGAATCGGATTATTATAAGAAACTCTTT. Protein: CATWDESDYYKKLF.

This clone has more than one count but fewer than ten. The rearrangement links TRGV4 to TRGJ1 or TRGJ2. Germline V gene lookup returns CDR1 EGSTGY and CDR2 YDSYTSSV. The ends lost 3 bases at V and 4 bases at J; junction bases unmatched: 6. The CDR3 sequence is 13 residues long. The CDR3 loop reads CATWDPSYYKKLF. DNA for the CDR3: TGTGCCACCTGGGATCCGTCCTATTATAAGAAACTCTTT.

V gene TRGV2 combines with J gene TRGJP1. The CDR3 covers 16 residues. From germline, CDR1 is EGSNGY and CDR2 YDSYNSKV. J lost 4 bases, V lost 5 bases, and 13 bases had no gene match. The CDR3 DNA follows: TGTGCCACCTGGGTTACAACCGTGGACACTGGTTGGTTCAAGATATTT. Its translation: CATWVTTVDTGWFKIF.

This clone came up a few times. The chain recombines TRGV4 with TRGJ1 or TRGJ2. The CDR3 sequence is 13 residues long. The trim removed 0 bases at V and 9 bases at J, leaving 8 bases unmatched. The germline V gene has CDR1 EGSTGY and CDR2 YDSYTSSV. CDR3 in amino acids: CATWDGLSFKKLF. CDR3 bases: TGTGCCACCTGGGATGGGTTAAGTTTTAAGAAACTCTTT.

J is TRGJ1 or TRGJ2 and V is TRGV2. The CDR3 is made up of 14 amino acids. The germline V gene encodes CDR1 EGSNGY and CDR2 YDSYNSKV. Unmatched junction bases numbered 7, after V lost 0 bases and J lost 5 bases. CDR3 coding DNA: TGTGCCACCTGGGACGGGCCCCTGGATTATAAGAAACTCTTT. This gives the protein CATWDGPLDYKKLF.